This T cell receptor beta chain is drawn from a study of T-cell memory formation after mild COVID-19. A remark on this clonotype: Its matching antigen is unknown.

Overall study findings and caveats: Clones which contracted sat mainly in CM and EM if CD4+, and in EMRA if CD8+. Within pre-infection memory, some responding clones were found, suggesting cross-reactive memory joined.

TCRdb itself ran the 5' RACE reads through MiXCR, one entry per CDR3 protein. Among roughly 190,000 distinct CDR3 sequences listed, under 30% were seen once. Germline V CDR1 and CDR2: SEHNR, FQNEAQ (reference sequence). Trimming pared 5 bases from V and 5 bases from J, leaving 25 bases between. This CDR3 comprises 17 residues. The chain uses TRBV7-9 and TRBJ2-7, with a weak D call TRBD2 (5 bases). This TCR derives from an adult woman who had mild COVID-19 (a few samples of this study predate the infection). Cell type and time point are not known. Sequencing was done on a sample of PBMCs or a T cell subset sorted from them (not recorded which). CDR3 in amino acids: CASSTYHYGRVGNEQYF. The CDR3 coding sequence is TGTGCCAGCAGCACCTACCACTACGGACGGGTCGGGAACGAGCAGTACTTC.